The rows below give T cell receptor beta chains drawn from one sample of a study of cytomegalovirus exposure and HLA in healthy donors. Repertoires were generated with immunoSEQ multiplex PCR, while TCRdb's copy carries only in-frame clones and drops some. Seen here are some 140,000 clones, around 85% observed once, and the top ten hold approximately 3%. The sample taken for sequencing was PBMCs. The receptor source for this set is a man aged 18-30 years in good health and CMV-seronegative. Both conserved end residues are part of each CDR3. The order of the fields is J gene, clone size, V gene, D gene, CDR3 DNA, CDR3 protein. The D gene is left open where the match is weak. The size field is filled for only some rows; it gives once, few, many or a size class.

TRBJ2-5 NA TRBV30 TRBD2 TGTGCCTGGACCCCCGTCGATTGGTTAGGACTAGCGGGAGAGGGATACGAGACCCAGTACTTC CAWTPVDWLGLAGEGYETQYF
TRBJ2-1 NA TRBV18 NA TGTGCCAGCTCACCTAGAGACAGTATGCACAATGAGCAGTTCTTC CASSPRDSMHNEQFF
TRBJ2-5 NA TRBV14 NA TGTGCCAGCAGCAAAGGGCTTCAAGAGACCCAGTACTTC CASSKGLQETQYF
TRBJ2-2 once TRBV29-1 NA TGCAGCGTTGAAGAAGTGGCACAGGGCACGAACACCGGGGAGCTGTTTTTT CSVEEVAQGTNTGELFF
TRBJ2-7 NA TRBV21-1 NA TGTGCCAGCAGCACCCCGGGACAGAACTACGAGCAGTACTTC CASSTPGQNYEQYF
TRBJ2-5 NA TRBV7-8 NA TGTGCCAGCAGCGTTACAGGGATCGGTGAGACCCAGTACTTC CASSVTGIGETQYF
TRBJ1-3 NA TRBV6-1 NA TGTGCCAGCATCCCTCGCACGGGAGCTGGAAACACCATATATTTT CASIPRTGAGNTIYF
TRBJ1-2 NA TRBV7-2 TRBD1 TGTGCCAGCAGCACCTCGGTGGCTCTCCCGAACAGGGGAGGCTACACCTTC CASSTSVALPNRGGYTF
TRBJ1-5 few TRBV19 TRBD1 TGTGCCAGTAGTATTCGGGACAGTAATCAGCCCCAGCATTTT CASSIRDSNQPQHF
TRBJ2-3 NA TRBV6-6 NA TGTGCCAGCAGGTCGGACTACGAGGGAGATACGCAGTATTTT CASRSDYEGDTQYF
TRBJ2-5 NA TRBV9 TRBD2 TGTGCCAGCAGCTATAGCGGGGGCCAAGAGACCCAGTACTTC CASSYSGGQETQYF
TRBJ1-3 NA TRBV19 TRBD1 TGTGCCAGTACCAAGGGACAGGGGAACTCTGGAAACACCATATATTTT CASTKGQGNSGNTIYF
TRBJ2-3 NA TRBV5-6 TRBD2 TGTGCCAGCAGCTTAGGCGGGGGTTCTGATACGCAGTATTTT CASSLGGGSDTQYF
TRBJ2-7 NA TRBV2 TRBD1 TGTGCCAGCAGTGTCGGGACAGGAGCCTACGAGCAGTACTTC CASSVGTGAYEQYF
TRBJ1-2 few TRBV6-1 NA TGTGCCAGCAGTGAATCGCGAGGGCAAGGCTACACCTTC CASSESRGQGYTF
TRBJ1-4 NA TRBV4-2 TRBD1 TGTGCCAGCAGCCAAAGGACAGGGGGTATGCCTAATGAAAAACTGTTTTTT CASSQRTGGMPNEKLFF
TRBJ2-1 once TRBV30 TRBD2 TGTGTCTGGAGTGTCGGGCTAGCGGGAGTTAATGAGCAGTTCTTC CVWSVGLAGVNEQFF
TRBJ1-3 once TRBV30 NA TGTGCCGGGGACGGCCCGGGAGCCCCTGGTCCTTCTTTCTCTGGAAACACCATATATTTT CAGDGPGAPGPSFSGNTIYF
TRBJ2-1 NA TRBV7-2 NA TGTGCCAGCAGCCCAGGGGGGAACGTGAATGAGCAGTTCTTC CASSPGGNVNEQFF
TRBJ1-1 once TRBV6-6 NA TGTGCCAGCATCCCTTATCTGAGGGCTGAAGCTTTCTTT CASIPYLRAEAFF
TRBJ2-6 NA TRBV12-5 NA TGTGCTAGTGGTTTGGGGGAGGTCTATTGGGGATCTGGGGCCAACGTCCTGACTTTC CASGLGEVYWGSGANVLTF
TRBJ2-7 NA TRBV9 TRBD2 TGTGCCAGCAGCCTCGCCGGGGGGACCTCCTACGAGCAGTACTTC CASSLAGGTSYEQYF
TRBJ1-1 NA TRBV19 TRBD1 TGTGCCAGTAGTAGGGACAGGAACACTGAAGCTTTCTTT CASSRDRNTEAFF